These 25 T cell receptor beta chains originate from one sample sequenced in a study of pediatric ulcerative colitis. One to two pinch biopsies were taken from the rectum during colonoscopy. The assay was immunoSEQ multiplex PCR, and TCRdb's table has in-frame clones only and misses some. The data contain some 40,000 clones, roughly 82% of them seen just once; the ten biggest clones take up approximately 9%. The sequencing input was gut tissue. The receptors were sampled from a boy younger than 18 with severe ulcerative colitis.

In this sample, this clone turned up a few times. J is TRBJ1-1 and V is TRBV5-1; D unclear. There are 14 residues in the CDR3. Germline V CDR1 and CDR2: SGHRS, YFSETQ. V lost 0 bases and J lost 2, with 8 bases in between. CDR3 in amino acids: CASSLGGGNTEAFF. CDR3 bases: TGCGCCAGCAGCTTGGGAGGTGGAAACACTGAAGCTTTCTTT.

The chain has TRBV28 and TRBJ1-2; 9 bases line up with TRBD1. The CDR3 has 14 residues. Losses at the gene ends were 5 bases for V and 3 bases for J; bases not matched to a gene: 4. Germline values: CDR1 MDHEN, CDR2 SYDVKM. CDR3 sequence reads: CASSRTGAYYGYTF. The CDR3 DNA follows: TGTGCCAGCAGTCGGACAGGGGCGTACTATGGCTACACCTTC.

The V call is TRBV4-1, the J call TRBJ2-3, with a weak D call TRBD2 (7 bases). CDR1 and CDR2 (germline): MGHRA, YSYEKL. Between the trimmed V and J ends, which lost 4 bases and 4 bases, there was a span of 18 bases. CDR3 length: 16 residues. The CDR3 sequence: CASSLVGGGAADTQYF. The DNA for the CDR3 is TGCGCCAGCAGCCTCGTGGGTGGGGGGGCCGCAGATACGCAGTATTTT.

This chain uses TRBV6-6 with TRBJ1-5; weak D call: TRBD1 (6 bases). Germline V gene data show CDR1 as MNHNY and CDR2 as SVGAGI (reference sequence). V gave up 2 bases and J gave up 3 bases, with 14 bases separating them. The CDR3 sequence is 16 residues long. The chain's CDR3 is CASSYGAGGPNQPQHF. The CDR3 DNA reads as TGTGCCAGCAGTTACGGGGCCGGGGGCCCCAATCAGCCCCAGCATTTT.

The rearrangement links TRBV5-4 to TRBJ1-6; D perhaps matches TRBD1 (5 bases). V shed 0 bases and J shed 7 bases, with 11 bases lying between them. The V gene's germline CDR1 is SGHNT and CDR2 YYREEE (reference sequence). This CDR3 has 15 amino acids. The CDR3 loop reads CASSLGQGMNSPLHF. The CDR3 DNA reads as TGTGCCAGCAGCTTGGGGCAGGGTATGAATTCACCCCTCCACTTT.

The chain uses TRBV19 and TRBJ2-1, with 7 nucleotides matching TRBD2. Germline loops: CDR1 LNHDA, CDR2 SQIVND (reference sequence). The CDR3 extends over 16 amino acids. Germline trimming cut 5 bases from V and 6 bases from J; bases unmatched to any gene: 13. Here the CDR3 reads CASSVWGGLRFNEQFF. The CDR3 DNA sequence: TGTGCCAGTAGTGTCTGGGGGGGACTCCGATTCAATGAGCAGTTCTTC.

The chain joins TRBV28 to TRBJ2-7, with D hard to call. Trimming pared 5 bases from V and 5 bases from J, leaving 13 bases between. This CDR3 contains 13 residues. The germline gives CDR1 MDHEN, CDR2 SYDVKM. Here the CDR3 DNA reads TGTGCCAGCAGTCCTGGACGGGCGGACGAGCAGTACTTC. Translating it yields CASSPGRADEQYF.

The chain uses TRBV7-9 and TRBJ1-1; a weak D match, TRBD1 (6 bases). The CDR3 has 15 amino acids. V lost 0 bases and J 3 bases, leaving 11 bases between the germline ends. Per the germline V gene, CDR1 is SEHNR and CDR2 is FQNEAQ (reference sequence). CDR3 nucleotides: TGTGCCAGCAGCTTAGCCAGGGGCGGGTACACTGAAGCTTTCTTT. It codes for CASSLARGGYTEAFF.

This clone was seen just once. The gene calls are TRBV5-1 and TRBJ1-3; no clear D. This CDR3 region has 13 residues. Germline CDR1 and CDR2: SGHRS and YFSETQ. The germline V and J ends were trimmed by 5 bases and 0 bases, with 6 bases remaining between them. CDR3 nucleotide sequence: TGCGCCAGCAGGAAGGCCTCTGGAAACACCATATATTTT. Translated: CASRKASGNTIYF.

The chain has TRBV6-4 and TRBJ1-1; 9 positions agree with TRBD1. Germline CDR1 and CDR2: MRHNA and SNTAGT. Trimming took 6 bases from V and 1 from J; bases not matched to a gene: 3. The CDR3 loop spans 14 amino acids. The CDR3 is CASRRTGANTEAFF. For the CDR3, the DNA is TGTGCCAGCAGAAGGACAGGGGCGAACACTGAAGCTTTCTTT.

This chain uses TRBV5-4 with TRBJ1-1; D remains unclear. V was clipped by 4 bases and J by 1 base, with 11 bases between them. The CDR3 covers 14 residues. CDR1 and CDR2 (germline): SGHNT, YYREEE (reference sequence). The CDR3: CASSPYTTNTEAFF. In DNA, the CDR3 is TGTGCCAGCAGCCCGTACACTACGAACACTGAAGCTTTCTTT.

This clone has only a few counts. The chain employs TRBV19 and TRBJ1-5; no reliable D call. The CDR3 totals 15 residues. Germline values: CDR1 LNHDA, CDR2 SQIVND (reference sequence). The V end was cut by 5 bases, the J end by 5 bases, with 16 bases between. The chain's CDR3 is CASSAFGEGHQPQHF. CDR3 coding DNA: TGTGCCAGTAGTGCTTTCGGGGAGGGCCATCAGCCCCAGCATTTT.

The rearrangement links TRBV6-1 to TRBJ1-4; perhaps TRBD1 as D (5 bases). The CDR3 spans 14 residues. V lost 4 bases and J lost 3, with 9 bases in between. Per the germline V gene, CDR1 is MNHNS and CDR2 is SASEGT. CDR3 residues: CASSALGANEKLFF. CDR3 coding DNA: TGTGCCAGCAGTGCACTAGGGGCTAATGAAAAACTGTTTTTT.

The CDR3 region has the DNA TGTGCCAGCAGTTTACTACAGGGGACGTCCTATGGCTACACCTTC. This sequence encodes CASSLLQGTSYGYTF. The chain links TRBV28 to TRBJ1-2; TRBD1 matches 7 bases. This CDR3 region has 15 residues. The germline V gene has CDR1 MDHEN and CDR2 SYDVKM. J gave up 4 bases and V 2 bases, and 7 bases lay outside the gene matches.

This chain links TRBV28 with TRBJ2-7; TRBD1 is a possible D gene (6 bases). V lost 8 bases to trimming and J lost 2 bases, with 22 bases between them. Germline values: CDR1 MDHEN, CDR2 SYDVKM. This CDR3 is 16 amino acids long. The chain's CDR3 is CASFPSTGTGAYEQYF. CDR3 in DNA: TGTGCCAGCTTCCCCTCAACAGGGACGGGTGCCTACGAGCAGTACTTC.

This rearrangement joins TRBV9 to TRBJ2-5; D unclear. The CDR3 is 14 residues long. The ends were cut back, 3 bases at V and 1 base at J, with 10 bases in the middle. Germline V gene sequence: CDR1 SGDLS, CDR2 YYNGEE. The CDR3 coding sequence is TGTGCCAGCAGCGCCACATTAGGCCAAGAGACCCAGTACTTC. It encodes CASSATLGQETQYF.

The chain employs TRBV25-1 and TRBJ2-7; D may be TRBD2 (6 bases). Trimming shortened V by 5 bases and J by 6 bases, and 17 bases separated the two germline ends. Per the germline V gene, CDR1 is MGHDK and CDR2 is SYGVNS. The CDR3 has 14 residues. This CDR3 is CASSPNLRGGEQYF. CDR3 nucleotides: TGTGCCAGCAGTCCAAACCTTAGGGGAGGCGAGCAGTACTTC.

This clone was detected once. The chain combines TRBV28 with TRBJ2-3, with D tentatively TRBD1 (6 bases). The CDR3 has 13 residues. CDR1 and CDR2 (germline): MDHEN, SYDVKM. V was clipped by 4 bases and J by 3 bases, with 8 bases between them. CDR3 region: CASSSGQTDTQYF. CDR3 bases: TGTGCCAGCAGTTCCGGACAGACAGATACGCAGTATTTT.

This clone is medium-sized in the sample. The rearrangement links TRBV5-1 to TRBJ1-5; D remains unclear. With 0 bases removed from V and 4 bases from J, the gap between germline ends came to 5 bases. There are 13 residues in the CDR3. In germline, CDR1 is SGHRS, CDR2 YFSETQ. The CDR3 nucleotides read TGCGCCAGCAGCTTGGTCCCTAATCAGCCCCAGCATTTT. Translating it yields CASSLVPNQPQHF.

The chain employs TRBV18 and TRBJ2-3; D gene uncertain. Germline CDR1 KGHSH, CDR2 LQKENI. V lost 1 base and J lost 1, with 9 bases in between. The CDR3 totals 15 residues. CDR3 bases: TGTGCCAGCTCACCACGGCAGGACGGCACAGATACGCAGTATTTT. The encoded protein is CASSPRQDGTDTQYF.

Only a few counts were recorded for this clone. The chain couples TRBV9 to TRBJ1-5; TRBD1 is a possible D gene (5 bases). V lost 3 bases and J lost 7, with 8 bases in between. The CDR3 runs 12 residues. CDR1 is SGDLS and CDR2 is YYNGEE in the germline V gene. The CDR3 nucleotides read TGTGCCAGCAGCGGCGAGGGGCAGCCCCAGCATTTT. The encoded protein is CASSGEGQPQHF.

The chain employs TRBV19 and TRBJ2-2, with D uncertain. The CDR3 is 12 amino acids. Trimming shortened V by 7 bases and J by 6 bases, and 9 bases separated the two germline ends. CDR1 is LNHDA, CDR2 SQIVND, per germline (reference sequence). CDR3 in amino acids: CASKGGPGELFF. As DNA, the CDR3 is TGTGCCAGTAAAGGTGGTCCCGGGGAGCTGTTTTTT. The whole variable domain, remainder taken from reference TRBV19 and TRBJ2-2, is DGGITQSPKYLFRKEGQNVTLSCEQNLNHDAMYWYRQDPGQGLRLIYYSQIVNDFQKGDIAEGYSVSREKKESFPLTVTSAQKNPTAFYLCASKGGPGELFFGEGSRLTVL.

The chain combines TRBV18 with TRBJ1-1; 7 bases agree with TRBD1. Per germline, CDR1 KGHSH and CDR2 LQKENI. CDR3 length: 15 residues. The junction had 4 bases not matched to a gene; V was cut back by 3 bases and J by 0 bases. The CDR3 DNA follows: TGTGCCAGCTCACCGGCCGGGACAGTGAACACTGAAGCTTTCTTT. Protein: CASSPAGTVNTEAFF.

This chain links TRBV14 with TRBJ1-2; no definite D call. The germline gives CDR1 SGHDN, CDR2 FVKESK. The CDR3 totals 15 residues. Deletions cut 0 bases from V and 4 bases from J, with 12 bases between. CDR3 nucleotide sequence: TGTGCCAGCAGCCAAGAGGCCTCCACCTCCTATGGCTACACCTTC. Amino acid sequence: CASSQEASTSYGYTF.

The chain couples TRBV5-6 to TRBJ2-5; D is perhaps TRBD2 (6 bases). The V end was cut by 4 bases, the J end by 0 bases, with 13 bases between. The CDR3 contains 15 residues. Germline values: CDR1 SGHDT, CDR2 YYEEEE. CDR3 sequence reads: CASSGRTSHQETQYF. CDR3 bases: TGTGCCAGCAGCGGAAGAACTAGCCACCAAGAGACCCAGTACTTC.